Presented here are 30 T cell receptor beta chains from one specimen sequenced in a study of cytomegalovirus exposure and HLA in healthy donors (dated by TCRdb to about 2017). Receptors were amplified or captured by the immunoSEQ multiplex PCR assay. For the multiplex PCR, a mixture combining 60 forward primers for TCR Vbeta segments and 13 reverse primers for TCR Jbeta segments was used. This immuneACCESS table, as held by TCRdb, lists in-frame sequences with V and J called but not all clones. Of the missing ones, under half trace to an unresolved V gene in checked studies; the others have no known cause. The sample table holds roughly 190,000 clones, of which about 85% were seen once. Of the sample, 3.8% is held by the ten largest clones. Sequencing was done on a sample of PBMCs. These TCRs come from a man in his fifties in good health and CMV-seronegative.

The V call is TRBV11-3, the J call TRBJ2-1; perhaps TRBD1 as D (5 bases). Germline CDR1 SGHNT, CDR2 YENEEA. V lost 5 bases to trimming and J lost 2 bases, with 16 bases between them. This CDR3 is built from 16 residues. The CDR3, as DNA: TGTGCCAGCAGCGACAGAGGTGTAGGGCCCTACAATGAGCAGTTCTTC. This gives the protein CASSDRGVGPYNEQFF.

The genes are TRBV19 and TRBJ2-7, with TRBD2 matching 7 bases. The CDR3 extends over 16 amino acids. V lost 4 bases and J lost 0; bases outside the gene matches: 9. The germline gives CDR1 LNHDA, CDR2 SQIVND (reference sequence). The CDR3 protein is CASSNPGGTSSYEQYF. In DNA, the CDR3 is TGTGCCAGTAGTAACCCCGGGGGGACCTCCTCCTACGAGCAGTACTTC.

Written as DNA, the CDR3 is TGTGCCAGCAGCTTGGAGGGCCAGGGGGCGACTCAGTACTTC. It specifies CASSLEGQGATQYF. The chain links TRBV5-5 to TRBJ2-4; 8 bases are shared with TRBD1. The germline V gene encodes CDR1 SGHKS and CDR2 YYEKEE (reference sequence). CDR3 length: 14 residues. V was pared by 0 bases and J by 12 bases, with 8 bases of the junction left unmatched.

V gene TRBV4-2 combines with J gene TRBJ1-1, with 7 bases identical to TRBD1. The trim removed 3 bases at V and 1 base at J, leaving 8 bases unmatched. The germline CDR1 and CDR2 sequences are LGHNA and YNFKEQ. CDR3 length: 16 residues. Written as DNA, the CDR3 is TGTGCCAGCAGCCATCCCTCACGACAGGGGAACACTGAAGCTTTCTTT. Translation gives CASSHPSRQGNTEAFF.

This clone was seen a handful of times. This chain uses TRBV6-1 with TRBJ1-2; possibly TRBD1 for D (5 bases). V dropped 3 bases and J dropped 2 bases, with 13 bases sitting between them. The CDR3 has 15 residues. CDR1 is MNHNS, CDR2 SASEGT, per germline. CDR3 DNA sequence: TGTGCCAGCAGTGATAGTGGGACTCCCAACTATGGCTACACCTTC. It is translated as CASSDSGTPNYGYTF.

This chain joins TRBV9 and TRBJ2-7, with 9 positions matching TRBD2. Germline assignment: CDR1 SGDLS and CDR2 YYNGEE. Trimming at V came to 4 bases and at J to 0 bases, leaving 8 bases not matched to a gene. This CDR3 is 16 amino acids long. The CDR3: CASSPSSGANSYEQYF. In DNA form, the CDR3 reads TGTGCCAGCAGCCCCTCTAGCGGGGCTAACTCCTACGAGCAGTACTTC.

Only a few counts were recorded for this clone. The chain uses TRBV19 and TRBJ1-5; perhaps TRBD1 as D (5 bases). Per the germline V gene, CDR1 is LNHDA and CDR2 is SQIVND (reference sequence). The CDR3 length is 16 residues. V dropped 3 bases and J dropped 6 bases, with 18 bases sitting between them. The CDR3 sequence is CASSIDVSGGAQPQHF. The CDR3, as DNA: TGTGCCAGTAGTATCGACGTGTCTGGAGGGGCTCAGCCCCAGCATTTT.

The chain links TRBV19 to TRBJ2-1, with 10 bases matching TRBD2. The CDR3 consists of 15 residues. Germline V gene sequence: CDR1 LNHDA, CDR2 SQIVND (reference sequence). V lost 1 base, J lost 8 bases, and 5 bases stayed unmatched. The CDR3 DNA reads TGTGCCAGTAGTATAGCTAGCGGGGGTATCGATGAGCAGTTCTTC. Protein product: CASSIASGGIDEQFF.

The chain employs TRBV7-9 and TRBJ2-4; a possible D gene is TRBD1 (6 bases). Trimming took off 5 bases at V and 5 bases at J, with 19 bases between the two ends. The germline V gene encodes CDR1 SEHNR and CDR2 FQNEAQ (reference sequence). The CDR3 extends over 16 amino acids. The CDR3: CASSPPIRGNENIQYF. The CDR3 DNA follows: TGTGCCAGCAGCCCTCCAATCAGGGGAAACGAAAACATTCAGTACTTC. Filled out from reference TRBV7-9 and TRBJ2-4, the complete variable domain reads DTGVSQNPRHKITKRGQNVTFRCDPISEHNRLYWYRQTLGQGPEFLTYFQNEAQLEKSRLLSDRFSAERPKGSFSTLEIQRTEQGDSAMYLCASSPPIRGNENIQYFGAGTRLSVL.

This chain joins TRBV9 and TRBJ2-5; D is uncertain. The J call may not be correct, given that the DNA end is closer to TRBJ2-7. This CDR3 has 12 residues. Germline V gene data show CDR1 as SGDLS and CDR2 as YYNGEE. The CDR3 DNA is TGTGCCAGCAGCCCTCGCTCCTACGAGCAGTACTTC. Its protein is CASSPRSYEQYF.

The chain employs TRBV7-2 and TRBJ2-4, with 7 bases that match TRBD2. This CDR3 has 13 amino acids. CDR1 and CDR2 from the germline V gene are SGHTA and FQGNSA. Trimming at V came to 6 bases and at J to 7 bases, leaving 6 bases not matched to a gene. CDR3 coding DNA: TGTGCCAGCAGGGTGGGGGGGGGTAACATTCAGTACTTC. It encodes CASRVGGGNIQYF.

The V gene is TRBV6-6, the J gene TRBJ2-5, with TRBD1 matching 7 bases. Germline CDR1 reads MNHNY; CDR2 reads SVGAGI (reference sequence). This CDR3 has 13 amino acids. V lost 7 bases and J lost 5; bases outside the gene matches: 7. CDR3 protein: CASKHRGQETQYF. CDR3 sequence (DNA): TGTGCCAGCAAACACAGGGGTCAGGAGACCCAGTACTTC.

The chain uses TRBV7-2 and TRBJ2-2, with D perhaps TRBD2 (6 bases). Germline V gene sequence: CDR1 SGHTA, CDR2 FQGNSA. Trimming took 1 base from V and 8 from J, leaving 14 bases between them. The CDR3 is 15 residues long. The CDR3 DNA is TGTGCCAGCAGCTTAGGACTAGGTGCGGTTGGGGAGCTGTTTTTT. Translating it yields CASSLGLGAVGELFF. Based on the CDR3 plus reference TRBV7-2 and TRBJ2-2, the full variable domain is GAGVSQSPSNKVTEKGKDVELRCDPISGHTALYWYRQSLGQGLEFLIYFQGNSAPDKSGLPSDRFSAERTGGSVSTLTIQRTQQEDSAVYLCASSLGLGAVGELFFGEGSRLTVL.

The V gene is TRBV14, the J gene TRBJ1-2; no firm D call. The germline V and J ends were trimmed by 0 bases and 8 bases, with 10 bases remaining between them. CDR3 length equals 13 residues. Germline-derived CDR1 and CDR2 are SGHDN and FVKESK. CDR3 bases: TGTGCCAGCAGCCAAGATATACCTAGCGGCTACACCTTC. Translating gives CASSQDIPSGYTF.

CDR3 coding DNA: TGCGCCAGCAGCCACCGTGGAGGGAACTATGGCTACACCTTC. It encodes CASSHRGGNYGYTF. The rearrangement uses TRBV4-3 and TRBJ1-2, with D unresolved. The V end was cut by 3 bases, the J end by 2 bases, with 10 bases between. Germline CDR1 LGHNA, CDR2 YSLEER. This CDR3 contains 14 residues.

V and J are TRBV5-6 and TRBJ2-3; 8 nucleotides agree with TRBD2. Germline loops: CDR1 SGHDT, CDR2 YYEEEE. Unmatched junction bases numbered 17, after V lost 4 bases and J lost 4 bases. CDR3 length: 18 residues. CDR3 loop: CASSIGYGGALLSDTQYF. For the CDR3, the DNA is TGTGCCAGCAGCATTGGATACGGGGGGGCATTATTATCAGATACGCAGTATTTT. Combining the CDR3 with reference TRBV5-6 and TRBJ2-3 gives the whole variable domain DAGVTQSPTHLIKTRGQQVTLRCSPKSGHDTVSWYQQALGQGPQFIFQYYEEEERQRGNFPDRFSGHQFPNYSSELNVNALLLGDSALYLCASSIGYGGALLSDTQYFGPGTRLTVL.

The chain couples TRBV7-2 to TRBJ2-3, with D perhaps matching TRBD2 (6 bases). Germline-derived CDR1 and CDR2 are SGHTA and FQGNSA. The CDR3 consists of 14 residues. Trimming took 3 bases from V and 1 from J, leaving 8 bases between them. In DNA, the CDR3 is TGTGCCAGCAGCTTGCGGGGCGGCACAGATACGCAGTATTTT. This translates into CASSLRGGTDTQYF.

The chain combines TRBV5-4 with TRBJ2-5; 9 bases are shared with TRBD1. This CDR3 region has 15 residues. Germline values: CDR1 SGHNT, CDR2 YYREEE (reference sequence). V lost 0 bases, J lost 5 bases, and 5 bases stayed unmatched. CDR3 loop: CASSLDRGRGETQYF. In DNA, the CDR3 is TGTGCCAGCAGCTTGGACAGGGGGCGCGGTGAGACCCAGTACTTC.

This chain joins TRBV7-2 and TRBJ1-2; D remains ambiguous. This CDR3 has 14 amino acids. Germline loops: CDR1 SGHTA, CDR2 FQGNSA. V was trimmed by 1 base and J by 6 bases, leaving 12 bases between them. CDR3 DNA: TGTGCCAGCAGCTTAGTAGGGTCGGGGAATGGCTACACCTTC. The encoded protein is CASSLVGSGNGYTF.

This chain uses TRBV5-1 with TRBJ2-2, with D possibly TRBD1 on 6 matching bases. Germline CDR1 is SGHRS and CDR2 is YFSETQ. The CDR3 runs to 15 residues. V lost 5 bases and J lost 4, with 15 bases in between. The CDR3, as DNA: TGCGCCAGCAGACCGAGGGGGTCGGTCACCGGGGAGCTGTTTTTT. Its translation: CASRPRGSVTGELFF.

A few counts support this clone. The chain joins TRBV7-2 to TRBJ1-4; possible D gene TRBD1, 5 bases. The CDR3 is 13 residues long. The V gene lost 9 bases and the J gene lost 6 bases, with 14 bases spanning the gap. Germline assignment: CDR1 SGHTA and CDR2 FQGNSA. CDR3: CASGHSLDEKLFF. DNA of the CDR3: TGTGCCAGTGGACACAGTCTAGATGAAAAACTGTTTTTT.

This sequence joins TRBV4-2 and TRBJ2-7, with 10 bases aligning to TRBD2. The germline CDR1 and CDR2 sequences are LGHNA and YNFKEQ. The CDR3 contains 15 residues. V was pared by 3 bases and J by 2 bases, with 4 bases of the junction left unmatched. DNA of the CDR3: TGTGCCAGCAGCCATTTAGCGGGGGGTACCTACGAGCAGTACTTC. The encoded protein is CASSHLAGGTYEQYF.

The chain combines TRBV7-3 with TRBJ2-3, with D possibly matching TRBD2 (7 bases). V lost 2 bases and J 1 base, leaving 10 bases between the germline ends. Germline assignment: CDR1 SGHTA and CDR2 FQGTGA. This CDR3 has 15 amino acids. The CDR3 region has the DNA TGTGCCAGCAGCTTAGGGGGGGCGGGCACAGATACGCAGTATTTT. This translates into CASSLGGAGTDTQYF.

V and J are TRBV7-2 and TRBJ1-5; D is ambiguous. The CDR3 is 14 residues long. From germline, CDR1 is SGHTA and CDR2 FQGNSA. V was pared by 4 bases and J by 7 bases, with 14 bases between. CDR3 DNA sequence: TGTGCCAGCAGCTACGGGGTTCAAAACCAGCCCCAGCATTTT. As protein: CASSYGVQNQPQHF. The full variable domain, with the rest looked up from reference TRBV7-2 and TRBJ1-5, is GAGVSQSPSNKVTEKGKDVELRCDPISGHTALYWYRQSLGQGLEFLIYFQGNSAPDKSGLPSDRFSAERTGGSVSTLTIQRTQQEDSAVYLCASSYGVQNQPQHFGDGTRLSIL.

This sequence joins TRBV19 and TRBJ1-1; D possibly corresponds to TRBD1 (5 bases). CDR3 length equals 16 residues. The V gene's germline CDR1 is LNHDA and CDR2 SQIVND (reference sequence). The V end lost 1 base, the J end lost 0 bases, and 12 bases lay between the germline ends. CDR3: CASSIGVRQLNTEAFF. In DNA, the CDR3 is TGTGCCAGTAGTATAGGGGTAAGACAGCTGAACACTGAAGCTTTCTTT.

In this sample, this clone turned up many times. The chain couples TRBV5-1 to TRBJ1-1; unclear D gene. Germline CDR1 SGHRS, CDR2 YFSETQ. Between the trimmed V and J ends, which lost 4 bases and 4 bases, there was a span of 14 bases. The CDR3 sequence is 14 residues long. The CDR3 coding sequence is TGCGCCAGCAGCAAAGGAGTTAGTAGCACTGAAGCTTTCTTT. It is translated as CASSKGVSSTEAFF.

The V call is TRBV6-5, the J call TRBJ1-2; no clear D gene. Germline V gene lookup returns CDR1 MNHEY and CDR2 SVGAGI. This CDR3 region has 13 residues. Trimming took off 3 bases at V and 6 bases at J, with 11 bases between the two ends. The CDR3 sequence is CASSYGSSDGYTF. The CDR3 DNA reads TGTGCCAGCAGTTATGGCTCCTCCGATGGCTACACCTTC.

The CDR3 nucleotides are TGTGCCAGCAGCCTGACTCAGGGGAACACTGAAGCTTTCTTT. Its protein product is CASSLTQGNTEAFF. The V and J genes are TRBV7-9 and TRBJ1-1; possibly TRBD1 for D (5 bases). Trimming cost V 5 bases and J 1 base, with 11 bases left between them. CDR3 size: 14 residues. CDR1 is SEHNR and CDR2 is FQNEAQ in the germline V gene (reference sequence).

The chain is built from TRBV27 and TRBJ2-7; TRBD2 matches at 9 bases. CDR1 and CDR2 (germline): MNHEY, SMNVEV (reference sequence). V shed 7 bases and J 3 bases; nucleotides not matched to a gene: 10. There are 15 residues in the CDR3. CDR3 nucleotide sequence: TGTGCCAGCACTGTCACTAGCGGGCCCGTCTACGAGCAGTACTTC. As protein: CASTVTSGPVYEQYF.

The chain couples TRBV10-3 to TRBJ1-2; TRBD1 matches at 11 bases. The CDR3 contains 18 residues. CDR1 and CDR2 (germline): ENHRY, SYGVKD. The junction had 17 bases not matched to a gene; V was cut back by 4 bases and J by 7 bases. For the CDR3, the DNA is TGTGCCATCAGTGGAGTCCCGCTGGGGGGACAGGGGGAGGTTGGCTACACCTTC. Amino acid sequence: CAISGVPLGGQGEVGYTF.